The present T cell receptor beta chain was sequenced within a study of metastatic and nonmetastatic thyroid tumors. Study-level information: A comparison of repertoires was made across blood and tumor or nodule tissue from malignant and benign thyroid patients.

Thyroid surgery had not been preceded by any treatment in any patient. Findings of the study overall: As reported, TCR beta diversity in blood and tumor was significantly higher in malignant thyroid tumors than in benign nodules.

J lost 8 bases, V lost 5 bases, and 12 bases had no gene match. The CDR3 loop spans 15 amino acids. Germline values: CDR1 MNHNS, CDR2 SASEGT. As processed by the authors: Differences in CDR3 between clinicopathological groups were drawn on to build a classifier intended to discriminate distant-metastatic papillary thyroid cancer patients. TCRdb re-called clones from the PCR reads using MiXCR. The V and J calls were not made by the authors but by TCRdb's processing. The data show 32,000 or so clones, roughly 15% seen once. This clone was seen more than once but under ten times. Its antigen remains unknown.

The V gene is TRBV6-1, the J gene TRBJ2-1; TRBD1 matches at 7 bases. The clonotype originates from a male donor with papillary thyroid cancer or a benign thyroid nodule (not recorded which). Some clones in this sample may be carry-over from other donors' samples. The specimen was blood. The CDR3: CASSRLRDSGDEQFF. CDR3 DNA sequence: TGTGCCAGCAGTAGGTTACGGGACAGTGGGGATGAGCAGTTCTTC.